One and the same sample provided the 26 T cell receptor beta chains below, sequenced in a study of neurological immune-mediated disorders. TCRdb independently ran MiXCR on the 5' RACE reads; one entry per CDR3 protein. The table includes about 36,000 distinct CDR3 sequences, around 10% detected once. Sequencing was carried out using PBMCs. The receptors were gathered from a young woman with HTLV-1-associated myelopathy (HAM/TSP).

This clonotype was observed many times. The CDR3 coding sequence is TGCAGTGCTAGTCGCAGGGAGGCTTTCTTT. It is translated as CSASRREAFF. J is TRBJ1-1 and V is TRBV20-1, with a tentative D call TRBD1 (5 bases). V was trimmed by 3 bases and J by 11 bases, leaving 10 bases between them. The CDR3 spans 10 residues. Germline CDR1 and CDR2: DFQATT and SNEGSKA (reference sequence).

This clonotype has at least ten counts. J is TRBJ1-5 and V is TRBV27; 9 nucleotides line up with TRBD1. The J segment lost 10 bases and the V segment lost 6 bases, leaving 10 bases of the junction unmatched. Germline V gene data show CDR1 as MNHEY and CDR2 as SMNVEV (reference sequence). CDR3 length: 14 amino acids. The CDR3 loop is CASSRDRVTFPQHF. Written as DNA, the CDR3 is TGTGCCAGCAGCCGGGACAGGGTAACTTTTCCCCAGCATTTT.

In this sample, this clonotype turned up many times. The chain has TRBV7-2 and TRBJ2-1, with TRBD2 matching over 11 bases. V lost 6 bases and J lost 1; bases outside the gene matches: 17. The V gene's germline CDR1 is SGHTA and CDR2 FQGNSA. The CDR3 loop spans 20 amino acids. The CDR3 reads CASSSPSHSGGAPSYNEQFF. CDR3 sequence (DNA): TGTGCCAGCAGTTCTCCGAGTCATAGCGGGGGGGCCCCTTCCTACAATGAGCAGTTCTTC.

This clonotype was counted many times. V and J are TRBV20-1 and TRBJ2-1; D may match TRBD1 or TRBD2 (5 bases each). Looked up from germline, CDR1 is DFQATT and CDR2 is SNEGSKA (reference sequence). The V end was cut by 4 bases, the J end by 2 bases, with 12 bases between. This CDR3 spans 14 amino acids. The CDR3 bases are TGCAGTGCTATCGGGGCTGGGACCTACAATGAGCAGTTCTTC. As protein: CSAIGAGTYNEQFF.

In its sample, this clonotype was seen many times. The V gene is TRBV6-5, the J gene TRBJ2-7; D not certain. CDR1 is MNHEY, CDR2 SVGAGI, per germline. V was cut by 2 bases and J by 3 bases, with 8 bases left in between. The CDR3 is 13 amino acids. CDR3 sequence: CASSYRLGYEQYF. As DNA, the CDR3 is TGTGCCAGCAGTTACCGCCTAGGCTACGAGCAGTACTTC.

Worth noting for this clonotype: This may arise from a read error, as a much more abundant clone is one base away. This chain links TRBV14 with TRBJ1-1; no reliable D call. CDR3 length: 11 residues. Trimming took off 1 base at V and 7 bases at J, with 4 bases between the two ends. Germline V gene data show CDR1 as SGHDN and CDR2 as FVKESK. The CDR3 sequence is CASSQGYEAFF. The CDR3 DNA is TGTGCCAGCAGCCAAGGGTATGAAGCTTTCTTT.

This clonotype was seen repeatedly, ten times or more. The CDR3 spells CSASFRNTEAFF. CDR3 coding DNA: TGCAGTGCTAGTTTCAGGAACACTGAAGCTTTCTTT. This rearrangement joins TRBV20-1 to TRBJ1-1; the D is unclear. V gave up 3 bases and J gave up 1 base, with 6 bases separating them. The V gene's germline CDR1 is DFQATT and CDR2 SNEGSKA (reference sequence). The CDR3 totals 12 residues.

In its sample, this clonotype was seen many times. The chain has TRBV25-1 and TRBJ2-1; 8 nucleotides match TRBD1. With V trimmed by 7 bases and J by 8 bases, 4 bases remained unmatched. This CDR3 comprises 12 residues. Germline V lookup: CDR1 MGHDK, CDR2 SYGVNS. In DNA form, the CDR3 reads TGTGCCAGCATATCAGGGGGCTATGAGCAGTTCTTC. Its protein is CASISGGYEQFF.

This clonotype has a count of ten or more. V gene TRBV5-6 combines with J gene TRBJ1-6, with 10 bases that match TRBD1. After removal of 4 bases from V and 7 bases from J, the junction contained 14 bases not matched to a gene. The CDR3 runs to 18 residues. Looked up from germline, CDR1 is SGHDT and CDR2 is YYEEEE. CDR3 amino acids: CASSPRPPGQGNNSPLHF. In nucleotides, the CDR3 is TGTGCCAGCAGCCCCCGACCACCGGGACAGGGGAACAATTCACCCCTCCACTTT.

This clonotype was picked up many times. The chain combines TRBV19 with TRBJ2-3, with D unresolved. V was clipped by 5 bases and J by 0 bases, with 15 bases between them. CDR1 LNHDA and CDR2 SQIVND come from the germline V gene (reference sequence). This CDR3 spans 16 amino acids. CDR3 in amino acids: CASSPHGAASTDTQYF. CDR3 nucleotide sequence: TGTGCCAGTAGTCCCCACGGCGCCGCCAGCACAGATACGCAGTATTTT.

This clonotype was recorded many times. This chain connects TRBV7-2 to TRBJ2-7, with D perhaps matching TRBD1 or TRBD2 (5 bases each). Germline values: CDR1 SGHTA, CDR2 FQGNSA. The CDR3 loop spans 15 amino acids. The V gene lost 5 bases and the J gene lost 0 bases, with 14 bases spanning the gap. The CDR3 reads CASSQVAGSSYEQYF. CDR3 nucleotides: TGTGCCAGCAGCCAAGTGGCAGGGAGCTCCTACGAGCAGTACTTC.

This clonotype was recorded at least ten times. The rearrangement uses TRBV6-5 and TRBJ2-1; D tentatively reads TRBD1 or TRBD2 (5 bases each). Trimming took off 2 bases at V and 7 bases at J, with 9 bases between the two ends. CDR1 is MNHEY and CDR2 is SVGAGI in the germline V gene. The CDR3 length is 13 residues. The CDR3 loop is CASSYERGNEQFF. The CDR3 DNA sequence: TGTGCCAGCAGTTACGAGAGGGGAAATGAGCAGTTCTTC.

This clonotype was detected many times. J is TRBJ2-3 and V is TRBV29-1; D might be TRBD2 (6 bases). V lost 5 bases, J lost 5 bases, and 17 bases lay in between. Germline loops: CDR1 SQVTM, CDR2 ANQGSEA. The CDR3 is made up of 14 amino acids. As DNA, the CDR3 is TGCAGCGTTACCCCCACCCCCGGGGGAGATACGCAGTATTTT. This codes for CSVTPTPGGDTQYF.

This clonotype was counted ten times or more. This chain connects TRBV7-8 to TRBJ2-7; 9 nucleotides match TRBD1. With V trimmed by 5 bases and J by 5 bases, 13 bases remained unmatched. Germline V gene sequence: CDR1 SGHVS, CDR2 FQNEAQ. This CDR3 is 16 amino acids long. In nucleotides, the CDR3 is TGTGCCAGCAGCAGGGACAGGGTGGCCTTTAAGGACGAGCAGTACTTC. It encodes CASSRDRVAFKDEQYF.

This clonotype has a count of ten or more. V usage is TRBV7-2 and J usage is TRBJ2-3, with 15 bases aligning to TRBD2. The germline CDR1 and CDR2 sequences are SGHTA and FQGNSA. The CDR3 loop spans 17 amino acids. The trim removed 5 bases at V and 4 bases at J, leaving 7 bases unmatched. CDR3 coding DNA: TGTGCCAGCAGCCGGACTAGCGGGGGGGCCCATTCAGATACGCAGTATTTT. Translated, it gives CASSRTSGGAHSDTQYF.

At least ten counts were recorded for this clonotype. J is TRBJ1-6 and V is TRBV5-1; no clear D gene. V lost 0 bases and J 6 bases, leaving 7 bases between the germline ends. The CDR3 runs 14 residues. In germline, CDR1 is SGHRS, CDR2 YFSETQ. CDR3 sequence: CASSLGETNSPLHF. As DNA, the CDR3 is TGCGCCAGCAGCTTGGGGGAGACTAATTCACCCCTCCACTTT.

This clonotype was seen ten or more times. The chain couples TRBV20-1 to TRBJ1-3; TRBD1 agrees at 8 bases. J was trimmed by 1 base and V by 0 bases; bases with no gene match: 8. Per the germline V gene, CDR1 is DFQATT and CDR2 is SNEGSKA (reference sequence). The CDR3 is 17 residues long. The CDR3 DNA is TGCAGTGCTAGAGAAATGGGCAGGGGGCTATCTGGAAACACCATATATTTT. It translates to CSAREMGRGLSGNTIYF.

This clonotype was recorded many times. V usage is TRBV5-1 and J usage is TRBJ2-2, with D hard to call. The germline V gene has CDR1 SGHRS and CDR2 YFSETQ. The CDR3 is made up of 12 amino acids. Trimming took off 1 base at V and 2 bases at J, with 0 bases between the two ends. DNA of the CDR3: TGCGCCAGCAGCTTGAACACCGGGGAGCTGTTTTTT. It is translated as CASSLNTGELFF.

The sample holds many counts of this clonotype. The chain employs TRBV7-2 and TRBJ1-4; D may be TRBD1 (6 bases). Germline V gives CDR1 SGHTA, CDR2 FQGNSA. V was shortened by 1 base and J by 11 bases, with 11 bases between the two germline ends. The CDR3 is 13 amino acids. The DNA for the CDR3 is TGTGCCAGCAGCTTAGAGCGGGGGGCTAAACTGTTTTTT. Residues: CASSLERGAKLFF.

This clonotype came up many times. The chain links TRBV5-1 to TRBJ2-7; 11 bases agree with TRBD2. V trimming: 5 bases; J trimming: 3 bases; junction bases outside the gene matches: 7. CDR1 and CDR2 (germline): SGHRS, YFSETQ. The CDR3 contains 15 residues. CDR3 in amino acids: CASRGGLAESYEQYF. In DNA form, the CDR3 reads TGCGCCAGCAGGGGGGGACTAGCGGAGAGCTACGAGCAGTACTTC.

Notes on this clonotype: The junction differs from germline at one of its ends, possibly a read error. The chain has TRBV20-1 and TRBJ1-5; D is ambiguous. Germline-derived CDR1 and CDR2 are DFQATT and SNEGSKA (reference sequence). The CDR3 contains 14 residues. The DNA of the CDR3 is TGCAGTACTAGACCTAACAGACGCAATCAGACCCAGCATTTT. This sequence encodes CSTRPNRRNQTQHF.

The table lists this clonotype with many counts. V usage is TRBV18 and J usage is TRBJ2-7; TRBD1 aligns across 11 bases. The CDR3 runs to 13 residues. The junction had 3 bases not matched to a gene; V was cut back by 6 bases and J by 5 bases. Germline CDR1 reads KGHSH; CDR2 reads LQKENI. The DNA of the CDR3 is TGTGCCAGCTCCCGGGACAGGGGGGACGAGCAGTACTTC. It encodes CASSRDRGDEQYF.

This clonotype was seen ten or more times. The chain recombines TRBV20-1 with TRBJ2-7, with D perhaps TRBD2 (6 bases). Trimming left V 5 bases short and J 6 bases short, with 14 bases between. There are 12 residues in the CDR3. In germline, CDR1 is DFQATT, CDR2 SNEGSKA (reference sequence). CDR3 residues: CSASSRRGEQYF. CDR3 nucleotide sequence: TGCAGTGCTTCGAGCAGGAGGGGCGAGCAGTACTTC.

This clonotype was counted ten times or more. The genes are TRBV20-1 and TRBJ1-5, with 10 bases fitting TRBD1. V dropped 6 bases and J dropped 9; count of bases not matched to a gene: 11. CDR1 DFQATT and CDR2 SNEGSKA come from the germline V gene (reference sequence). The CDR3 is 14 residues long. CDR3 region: CSAVVGTGERPQHF. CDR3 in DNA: TGCAGTGCCGTGGTCGGGACAGGGGAAAGGCCCCAGCATTTT.

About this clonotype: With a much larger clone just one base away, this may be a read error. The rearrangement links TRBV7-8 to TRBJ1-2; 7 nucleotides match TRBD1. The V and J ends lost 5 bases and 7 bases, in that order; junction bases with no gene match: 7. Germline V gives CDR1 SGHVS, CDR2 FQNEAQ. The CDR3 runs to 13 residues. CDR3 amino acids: CASSLEGAFGYTF. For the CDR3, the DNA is TGTGCCAGCAGCCTGGAGGGGGCGTTTGGCTACACCTTC.

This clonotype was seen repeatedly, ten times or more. The CDR3 bases are TGTGCCAGCAGCTTAGGGCTGGCAGGGGTACCTTGCTATGGCTACACCTTC. Its protein product is CASSLGLAGVPCYGYTF. This chain joins TRBV5-5 and TRBJ1-2, with a weak D call TRBD1 (6 bases). Trimming left V 2 bases short and J 4 bases short, with 21 bases between. The CDR3 loop spans 17 amino acids. Germline V gene sequence: CDR1 SGHKS, CDR2 YYEKEE (reference sequence).